This T cell receptor beta chain came from a study of blood T cell repertoires in COVID-19. Across the study: Collection of acute and convalescent COVID-19 samples took place in the United States, Italy and Spain. PBMCs, B-cell-depleted T cells, or T cells were the source of the cDNA or gDNA that made up the material.

Under the authors' procedure: Nucleated cell number was recorded as an estimate derived from reference gene primer amplification. Assay: immunoSEQ multiplex PCR; the TCRdb copy retains only in-frame clones and omits some. Clone size and the V and J calls come from that table; the DNA yielded D and trimming. There are just under 150,000 clones in the sample; approximately 89% occur only once, and about 1.5% lies in the top ten. Looked up from germline, CDR1 is SGHRS and CDR2 is YFSETQ. Deletions cut 1 base from V and 7 bases from J, with 9 bases between. The CDR3 totals 13 residues. Sequencing used peripheral blood. This TCR was recovered from a human donor in a cohort sampled during active COVID-19. The chain joins TRBV5-1 to TRBJ1-5; tentatively, D is TRBD1 (5 bases). CDR3 in DNA: TGCGCCAGCAGCTTGTCCCGGGGGCAGCCCCAGCATTTT. Its protein product is CASSLSRGQPQHF. The variable domain in full, completed from reference TRBV5-1 and TRBJ1-5, reads KAGVTQTPRYLIKTRGQQVTLSCSPISGHRSVSWYQQTPGQGLQFLFEYFSETQRNKGNFPGRFSGRQFSNSRSEMNVSTLELGDSALYLCASSLSRGQPQHFGDGTRLSIL.